This passage covers 14 T cell receptor beta chains from one sample sequenced in a study of tumor-infiltrating lymphocytes in primary liver carcinoma. For each extraction, RNA and DNA were obtained together from approximately 20-30 mg of unsorted bulk tissue. Constant-region priming of about 520 ng total RNA yielded TCR beta cDNA. Slightly modified ARM-PCR, run as three nested multiplex PCR rounds, produced the TCR beta libraries. TRBV1-TRBV30 forward primers paired with a C-beta reverse primer drove the first two PCR rounds, roughly 10 cycles each. TCRdb called the multiplex PCR reads again in MiXCR, with one record for every CDR3 protein. In the table there are about 97,000 distinct CDR3 sequences, around 71% of which are singletons. The sample taken for sequencing was liver tumor tissue from sampling region 2. Sample subset: tumor region T2, inferior pole. These receptors originate from a woman in her fifties or sixties with primary liver carcinoma and hepatitis B virus infection.

The chain recombines TRBV6-2 or TRBV6-3 with TRBJ2-1, with TRBD2 matching 9 bases. The CDR3 has 14 residues. The germline V gene encodes CDR1 MNHEY and CDR2 SVGEGT. The V segment lost 6 bases and the J segment 7 bases; nucleotides outside the gene matches: 7. CDR3 nucleotides: TGTGCCAGCAGGTCCGGGACTAGCTGGAATGAGCAGTTCTTC. It specifies CASRSGTSWNEQFF.

Note on this clonotype: An end of the junction differs from the germline gene, which may be a read error. The chain links TRBV11-2 to TRBJ2-3, with 7 nucleotides matching TRBD2. CDR3 length: 17 amino acids. Germline-derived CDR1 and CDR2 are SGHAT and FQNNGV. CDR3 sequence: CASSLGGLRYTSDTQYF. The CDR3 DNA sequence: TGTGCCAGCAGCTTAGGGGGACTAAGATACACGTCAGACACGCAGTATTTT.

This clonotype was seen a handful of times. This may be a read error: a much more frequent sequence differs by one nucleotide. The V call is TRBV6-2 or TRBV6-3, the J call TRBJ1-1; no firm D call. The CDR3 runs to 13 residues. In germline, CDR1 is MNHEY, CDR2 SVGEGT. CDR3 nucleotide sequence: TGTGCCAGCAGTTACAGTATGAACACTGGAGCTTTCTTT. Translation: CASSYSMNTGAFF.

This clonotype was seen ten or more times. The gene calls are TRBV5-4 and TRBJ1-3; TRBD1 might be the D (6 bases). V was clipped by 4 bases and J by 0 bases, with 8 bases between them. The CDR3 runs 14 residues. Germline assignment: CDR1 SGHNT and CDR2 YYREEE (reference sequence). The CDR3 DNA sequence: TGTGCCAGCAGCCTCAGGGGCTCTGGAAACACCATATATTTT. Translating gives CASSLRGSGNTIYF. Together with reference TRBV5-4 and TRBJ1-3, the CDR3 gives the full variable domain: ETGVTQSPTHLIKTRGQQVTLRCSSQSGHNTVSWYQQALGQGPQFIFQYYREEENGRGNFPPRFSGLQFPNYSSELNVNALELDDSALYLCASSLRGSGNTIYFGEGSWLTVV.

This clonotype occurred once. The junction does not match germline at one end; this may be a read error. The chain uses TRBV6-6 and TRBJ2-6; the D gene could be TRBD1 or TRBD2 (6 bases each). The CDR3 runs to 15 residues. Germline V gives CDR1 MNHNY, CDR2 SVGAGI (reference sequence). This CDR3 is CASSKQGTGANVLTF. The CDR3 region has the DNA TGTGCCAGCAGTAAGCAGGGGACTGGGGCAAACGTCCTGACTTTC.

Comment on this clonotype: The junction departs from the called germline gene at one end, perhaps through a read error. V gene TRBV29-1 combines with J gene TRBJ2-1; D is uncertain. In germline, CDR1 is SQVTM, CDR2 ANQGSEA. This CDR3 comprises 17 residues. This chain's CDR3 is CSVEEVGHFYNYNEHFF. Here the CDR3 DNA reads TGCAGCGTTGAAGAAGTTGGGCACTTCTACAACTACAATGAGCACTTCTTC.

Concerning this clonotype itself: A junction end diverges from the germline sequence, so it may reflect a read error. The chain uses TRBV11-2 and TRBJ2-3; 8 nucleotides match TRBD2. CDR3 length equals 15 residues. Germline V CDR1 and CDR2: SGHAT, FQNNGV. CDR3 in DNA: TGCGCCAGCAGAGTAGAGGCGGGAGGCACAGATACACAGTATTTT. Protein: CASRVEAGGTDTQYF.

V and J are TRBV10-2 and TRBJ2-7; D is ambiguous. Germline V lookup: CDR1 WSHSY, CDR2 SAAADI. The CDR3 consists of 14 residues. Trimming took 3 bases from V and 4 from J, leaving 13 bases between them. CDR3 DNA sequence: TGCGCCAGCAGTGACTGCTCAGGATTATACGAGCAGTACTTC. It yields the protein CASSDCSGLYEQYF.

CDR3 sequence: CASSLDDWGCDIQYF. In DNA, the CDR3 is TGTGCCAGCAGCTTAGATGATTGGGGGTGCGATATTCAGTACTTC. The V call is TRBV11-2, the J call TRBJ2-4; TRBD1 or TRBD2 may be the D gene (5 bases each). The CDR3 runs to 15 residues. The ends were cut back, 0 bases at V and 10 bases at J, with 16 bases in the middle. The germline V gene has CDR1 SGHAT and CDR2 FQNNGV.

In the case of this clonotype: A much larger clone sits a single nucleotide away, making a read error possible. The CDR3, as DNA: TGTGCCAGCAGACCGACCCCGGGACAGGAGTCGTACGAGCAGTACTTC. Encoded protein: CASRPTPGQESYEQYF. The gene calls are TRBV6-5 and TRBJ2-7, with 8 bases matching TRBD1. V dropped 6 bases and J dropped 4; count of bases not matched to a gene: 14. The CDR3 loop spans 16 amino acids. The germline V gene has CDR1 MNHEY and CDR2 SVGAGI.

There are many counts of this clonotype. The chain recombines TRBV28 with TRBJ2-7; TRBD2 matches 13 bases. This CDR3 is built from 14 residues. V was clipped by 5 bases and J by 10 bases; unmatched bases: 8. Germline V gives CDR1 MDHEN, CDR2 SYDVKM. The CDR3 nucleotides read TGTGCCAGCAGTCCCTACACTAGCGGGAGGGCCCAGTACTTC. Translating gives CASSPYTSGRAQYF.

This clonotype showed up just once. One junction end disagrees with the germline gene, perhaps due to a read error. The chain combines TRBV29-1 with TRBJ2-1; maybe TRBD1 (5 bases). The CDR3 consists of 12 residues. Germline-derived CDR1 and CDR2 are SQVTM and ANQGSEA. DNA of the CDR3: TGCTGCGTTGGTGGGGCAGTAGGTGAGCGGTTCTTC. Translation gives CCVGGAVGERFF.

In the case of this clonotype: A read error may be the cause here, since a much bigger clone is one base away. This chain uses TRBV5-5 with TRBJ1-1, with D perhaps TRBD1 (6 bases). Germline V lookup: CDR1 SGHKS, CDR2 YYEKEE (reference sequence). CDR3 length equals 13 residues. The CDR3 nucleotides are TGTGCCAGCAGCTTACAGGGATACACTGAAGCTCTCTTT. It encodes CASSLQGYTEALF.

About this clonotype: Germline and junction disagree at one end, which may indicate a read error. The chain is built from TRBV10-3 and TRBJ2-2; 8 bases align to TRBD1. CDR1 and CDR2 from the germline V gene are ENHRY and SYGVKD. This CDR3 contains 16 residues. The CDR3 spells CAISPTGAVNTGELFF. The CDR3 DNA follows: TGTGCCATCAGCCCGACAGGGGCGGTGAACACCGGGGAGCTGTTCTTT.